The T cell receptor (beta chain) described here comes from a study of technical replicates of blood from a few donors. This table comes from immunoSEQ multiplex PCR, and its TCRdb copy is limited to in-frame clones, with some not included. The sample consists of around 83,000 clones, more than 85% of them appearing once. The CDR3 sequence is 18 residues long. V lost 0 bases, J lost 0 bases, and 9 bases stayed unmatched. The germline gives CDR1 SEHNR, CDR2 FQNEAQ (reference sequence). This clone was observed a few times. The source of this sequence is a human donor in good health. Some clones in this sample may be carry-over from other donors' samples. The chain links TRBV7-9 to TRBJ2-5, with 8 bases identical to TRBD2. Sequenced: T cells isolated from PBMCs. The CDR3 reads CASSLAKLAGTYQETQYF. CDR3 nucleotides: TGTGCCAGCAGCTTAGCGAAGCTAGCGGGCACGTACCAAGAGACCCAGTACTTC.